This T cell receptor beta chain came from a study of human T cells and chemical hapten exposure. The time point denotes: pre-sensitization, week 0. Treatment in this sample: therapeutic diphenylcyclopropenone sensitization with weekly scalp DPC. Individual cDNA molecules in this library carried unique molecular identifiers. TCRdb itself ran the RACE reads through MiXCR, one entry per CDR3 protein. There are about 300,000 distinct CDR3 sequences in the sample; approximately 5.8% occur only once, and under 9.5% lies in the top ten. Germline values: CDR1 MDHEN, CDR2 SYDVKM. The V gene lost 5 bases and the J gene lost 4 bases, with 15 bases spanning the gap. The length of the CDR3 is 14 residues.

The chain recombines TRBV28 with TRBJ2-7; D could derive from TRBD1 or TRBD2 (5 bases each). This TCR derives from a woman under 30 with alopecia areata. Some clones in this sample may be carry-over from other donors' samples. This material consisted of whole blood, taken in connection with sensitization to the hapten diphenylcyclopropenone (DPC). The CDR3 nucleotides read TGTGCCAGCAGTCCGGGGACCCCGGAATACGAGCAGTACTTC. Translating gives CASSPGTPEYEQYF.